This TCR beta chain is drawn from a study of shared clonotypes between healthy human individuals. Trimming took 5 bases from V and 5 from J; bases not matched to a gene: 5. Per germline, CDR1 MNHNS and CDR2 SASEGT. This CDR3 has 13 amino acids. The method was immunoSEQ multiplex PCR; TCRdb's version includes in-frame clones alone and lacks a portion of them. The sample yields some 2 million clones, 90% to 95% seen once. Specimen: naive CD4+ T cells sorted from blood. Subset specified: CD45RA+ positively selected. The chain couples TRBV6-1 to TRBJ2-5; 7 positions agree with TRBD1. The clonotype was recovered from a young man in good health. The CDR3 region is CASSPNRGETQYF. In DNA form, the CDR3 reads TGTGCCAGCAGTCCCAACAGGGGCGAGACCCAGTACTTC.